This T cell receptor (beta chain) was identified during a study of blood T cell repertoires in COVID-19. V was clipped by 3 bases and J by 7 bases; unmatched bases: 6. Germline CDR1 reads LNHDA; CDR2 reads SQIVND (reference sequence). CDR3 length: 14 amino acids. Only in-frame clones appear in the TCRdb table, and some are missing; sequencing was by immunoSEQ multiplex PCR. The sample has some 230,000 clones, about 85% seen once. The rearrangement joins TRBV19 to TRBJ1-5; 7 positions match TRBD1. The specimen was peripheral blood. This receptor was taken from a woman aged 50 to 60 with COVID-19, enrolled during active disease. The DNA of the CDR3 is TGTGCCAGTAGTATCAGGGGGAGCCCCCAGCCCCAGCATTTT. Translated, it gives CASSIRGSPQPQHF.